This TCR beta chain stems from a study of preoperative IRX-2 immunotherapy in early breast cancer. Treatment: preoperative locoregional IRX-2 cytokine immunotherapy. Preoperative locoregional IRX-2 cytokine immunotherapy was tested in the phase Ib source study. The CDR3 is 14 amino acids. V gave up 7 bases and J gave up 3 bases, with 15 bases separating them. Germline V CDR1 and CDR2: LNHDA, SQIVND (reference sequence). The data were produced by immunoSEQ multiplex PCR, yet TCRdb's version contains in-frame clones alone and is incomplete. The profile shows about 98,000 clones, 80% to 90% of them singletons.

The input for sequencing was tumor tissue, taken after IRX-2 immunotherapy. The TCR originated in a human donor with breast cancer. The chain combines TRBV19 with TRBJ1-2, with a weak D call TRBD1 (5 bases). CDR3 nucleotides: TGTGCCAGTACCCACTTGGGGCACGACTATGGCTACACCTTC. As protein: CASTHLGHDYGYTF.